This T cell receptor (beta chain) came from a study of T-cell reconstitution after alpha-beta-depleted transplantation in children listed by TCRdb under 2016. Background on the whole study: Using TCR repertoire profiling, the study followed T-cell immune reconstitution in a quantitative way in children after TCRalphabeta/CD19-depleted allogeneic hematopoietic cell transplantation.

Library preparation employed PCR. TCRdb names Illumina HiSeq 2500 as the instrument used. TCR libraries were prepared with molecular barcoding, using unique molecular identifiers to normalize TCRbeta repertoire quantification. The public sequencing data were trimmed at Q25 with fastp and processed into clonotypes with MiXCR by TCRdb, which kept only in-frame beta chains. Entries that share a CDR3 protein sequence are merged under the most common genes and DNA. For this sample the table gives 490,000 or so distinct CDR3 sequences, of which about an eighth were detected only once. The top ten hold around 5.8% of the sample. This clonotype was seen ten or more times. Its antigen is not yet known. No quality values exist for individual bases; no much larger clone is one base distant. V and J are trimmed by 4 bases and 5 bases, and the gene matches miss 10 bases of the junction. CDR1 is given as DFQATT and CDR2 as SNEGSKA, both from the germline V gene (reference sequence). The CDR3 spans 15 residues, from the cysteine through the phenylalanine. Only CDR3 DNA remains: 45 bases, in frame from the first base.

The chain is made from TRBV20-1 and TRBJ2-5; 10 central bases correspond to TRBD2. The sequencing used PBMCs from the stem cell graft donor, collected from the stem cell graft. The source of this sequence is a human donor who donated a stem cell graft to a child with combined immunodeficiency. The sequenced DNA: TGCAGTGCTATCAGACTAGCGGGCCGAAAGGAGACCCAGTACTTC. This is translated as CSAIRLAGRKETQYF.